This T cell receptor beta chain was found in a study of CD8 T cells in ankylosing spondylitis. Broader study findings: Reported data indicate significant enrichment of disease-linked clones within matched ankylosing spondylitis synovial fluid. What appeared characteristic of ankylosing spondylitis blood was a TCR beta motif of several highly homologous variants. CD8+ by phenotype, disease-linked clones were relatively rare in peripheral blood.

This CDR3 comprises 16 residues. Trimming removed 0 bases from V and 3 bases from J, with 15 bases in between. Germline loops: CDR1 DFQATT, CDR2 SNEGSKA (reference sequence). As the method for making TCR beta libraries, quantitative 5'-RACE with molecular barcodes was used. TCRdb passed the 5' RACE reads through MiXCR, listing each CDR3 protein once. The data contain 100,000 to 150,000 distinct CDR3 sequences, roughly 9% of them singletons. This clonotype was seen repeatedly, ten times or more. Its antigen remains unidentified. The chain couples TRBV20-1 to TRBJ2-1; D tentatively reads TRBD1 or TRBD2 (6 bases each). Sequencing was carried out using blood, either unsorted or a sorted T cell fraction (not recorded which). This clonotype was sampled from a male donor with ankylosing spondylitis or in good health (not recorded which). The DNA of the CDR3 is TGCAGTGCTAGAGATTGGCGGGACAACCTCTACAATGAGCAGTTCTTC. This translates into CSARDWRDNLYNEQFF.